This is a list of T cell receptor beta chains from one sample in a study of blood T cell repertoires in COVID-19. Measured with immunoSEQ multiplex PCR; TCRdb has only the in-frame clones, and not every one. Of roughly 10,000 clones detected, about 85% appear once; the ten largest clones hold 25% to 30%. Source material: peripheral blood. The receptor source for this set is a man aged 30 to 45 with active or convalescent COVID-19. Each CDR3 is given with its conserved first and last residue. A D gene is named only where the DNA matches it firmly. Expanded clones get a size class; other rows say once, few or many, or leave the size out.

V gene	D gene	J gene	clone size	CDR3 length	CDR3 DNA	CDR3 protein
TRBV5-5	TRBD1	TRBJ2-7	-	14	TGTGCCAGCCGAGTAGGGACAGGGTCCTACGAGCAGTACTTC	CASRVGTGSYEQYF
TRBV5-8	TRBD1	TRBJ1-6	-	14	TGTGCCAGCAGCTTTGGGACAGTTAATTCACCCCTCCACTTT	CASSFGTVNSPLHF
TRBV4-1	-	TRBJ2-3	-	17	TGCGCCAGCAGCCCTAGGGGGGAGGGGCAGACCACAGATACGCAGTATTTT	CASSPRGEGQTTDTQYF
TRBV3-1/TRBV3-2	TRBD1	TRBJ2-7	-	14	TGTGCCAGCAGCCCCGGACAGGGGAAGTACGAGCAGTACTTC	CASSPGQGKYEQYF
TRBV19	TRBD1	TRBJ1-2	once	16	TGTGCCAGCGAACCTCCCGTACAGGGGGACGGTCATGGCTACACCTTC	CASEPPVQGDGHGYTF
TRBV20-1	-	TRBJ1-1	-	15	TGCAGTGCTAGTGGGTCCCAGGGAAGTAGCACTGAAGCTTTCTTT	CSASGSQGSSTEAFF
TRBV9	-	TRBJ2-5	-	16	TGTGCCAGCAGCGTAGCTACGGGGGGCAAGGCTGAGACCCAGTACTTC	CASSVATGGKAETQYF
TRBV5-4	-	TRBJ1-4	-	15	TGTGCCAGCAGCACCCAGGGTTCCCTTGGAGAAAAACTGTTTTTT	CASSTQGSLGEKLFF
TRBV19	-	TRBJ2-3	-	13	TGTGCCAGTAGTCCCAGACTTTCAGATACGCAGTATTTT	CASSPRLSDTQYF
TRBV4-2	-	TRBJ1-6	-	17	TGTGCCAGCAGCCAAGAAGCCCTCGCCAGGGTAAATTCACCCCTCCACTTT	CASSQEALARVNSPLHF
TRBV29-1	-	TRBJ1-1	-	14	TGCAGCGTTGAACCCGGCAGGGGAGTAGGTAGAGCTTTCTTT	CSVEPGRGVGRAFF
TRBV19	TRBD2	TRBJ2-3	once	16	TGTGCCAGTAGTGAGGTTGCTAGCGGGGGTGCAGATACGCAGTATTTT	CASSEVASGGADTQYF
TRBV19	TRBD1	TRBJ1-4	-	15	TGTGCCAGTAGTGGCGTAGGGACAGGGGCTTCGAAACTGTTTTTT	CASSGVGTGASKLFF
TRBV24-1	TRBD2	TRBJ2-1	-	14	TGTGCCACCAGTGAACCCACTAGCGTAAATGAGCAGTTCTTC	CATSEPTSVNEQFF
TRBV23-1	-	TRBJ1-1	-	15	TGCGCCAGCAGCCCCACCGGACAGTTAAACACTGAAGCTTTCTTT	CASSPTGQLNTEAFF
TRBV18	TRBD1	TRBJ1-2	-	13	TGTGCCAGCTCACCACTTGGACAGGAGACGAGGTACTTC	CASSPLGQETRYF
TRBV6-1	-	TRBJ1-4	-	14	TGTGCCAGCAGTGAATTCGGGAGAAATGAAAAACTGTTTTTT	CASSEFGRNEKLFF
TRBV10-3	TRBD1	TRBJ2-1	-	16	TGTGCCATCAGTGAGCCCGGGACAGGGGGTGTGGATGAGCAGTTCTTC	CAISEPGTGGVDEQFF
TRBV15	-	TRBJ1-1	-	15	TGTGCCACCAGCAGAGGTCCGACAGAGAACACTGAAGCTTTCTTT	CATSRGPTENTEAFF
TRBV24-1	-	TRBJ2-5	-	14	TGTGCCACCAGTGACCCCGGGGTCGGAGAGACCCAGTACTTC	CATSDPGVGETQYF
TRBV6-5	-	TRBJ2-3	-	15	TGTGCCAGCAGTTACTCTTCAGGCCTCACAGATACGCAGTATTTT	CASSYSSGLTDTQYF
TRBV6-5	TRBD1	TRBJ2-2	-	15	TGTGCCAGCAGTAACACAGGGGGCAACACCGGGGAGCTGTTTTTT	CASSNTGGNTGELFF
TRBV14	-	TRBJ1-1	-	19	TGTGCCAGCAAGGCGTCTTTGATGGGTGGGGGGGCAGTGAACACTGAAGCTTTCTTT	CASKASLMGGGAVNTEAFF
TRBV7-9	TRBD1	TRBJ1-2	-	15	TGTGCCAGCAGCTCGTTAGGGGGCGCGGACTATGGCTACACCTTC	CASSSLGGADYGYTF
TRBV7-8	TRBD1	TRBJ1-3	-	17	TGTGCCAGCAGCTTATGGACAGGGACGATAGGGTTAGACACCATATATTTT	CASSLWTGTIGLDTIYF
TRBV9	-	TRBJ2-2	-	14	TGTGCCAGCAGCGAAAGAACGGGGACCGGGGAGCTGTTTTTT	CASSERTGTGELFF
TRBV19	TRBD1	TRBJ1-4	-	16	TGTGCCAGTAACCACCGGGCCGGGACAGGGAATGAAAAACTGTTTTTT	CASNHRAGTGNEKLFF
TRBV13	-	TRBJ2-7	-	14	TGTGCCAGCAGCCAAGGACGGCAGCGGTACGAGCAGTACTTC	CASSQGRQRYEQYF